This section outlines one TCR beta chain sequence together with its context. This sample is drawn from a study of control samples from healthy donors and cancer patients. Trimming took off 3 bases at V and 5 bases at J, with 11 bases between the two ends. This CDR3 contains 13 residues. CDR1 is KGHSH, CDR2 LQKENI, per germline. Clones were sequenced by immunoSEQ multiplex PCR, and TCRdb holds only the in-frame ones, with some missing. The sample lists about 79,000 clones; over 85% were seen once. The clonotype was recovered from a woman between 35 and 50 years old with lung cancer. This chain links TRBV18 with TRBJ2-7; the D is unclear. Sequencing was carried out using PBMCs. DNA for the CDR3: TGTGCCAGCTCACCCTCGGCCCAGGACGAGCAGTACTTC. As protein: CASSPSAQDEQYF.